The rows below give T cell receptor beta chains drawn from one sample of a study of T cells after yellow fever vaccination. Via MiXCR, TCRdb re-called the 5' RACE reads, giving one row per CDR3 protein. Of a few hundred thousand distinct CDR3 sequences in the sample, roughly 8.6% were seen once. The specimen comprised PBMCs, sampled roughly 47 days after the first yellow fever vaccination. The receptors come from a young man who received the YFV17D yellow fever vaccine. Both conserved end residues are part of each CDR3. The D gene is left open where the match is weak. Expanded clones get a size class; other rows say once, few or many, or leave the size out.

16,.,TRBJ1-4,TRBV4-1,.,TGCGCCAGCAGTCACATTGCGCGAGGGGTGGACGAAAAACTGTTTTTT,CASSHIARGVDEKLFF
13,few,TRBJ2-7,TRBV3-1,.,TGTGCCAGCAGCCAGGTCACAGGTTACGAGCAGTACTTC,CASSQVTGYEQYF
14,many,TRBJ2-3,TRBV5-1,.,TGCGCCAGCAGCTTGGGGCAGGCCGGAGATACGCAGTATTTT,CASSLGQAGDTQYF
15,few,TRBJ2-7,TRBV18,.,TGTGCCAGCTCACCTCGGAGTTTCGGGATTTACGAGCAGTACTTC,CASSPRSFGIYEQYF
17,few,TRBJ1-4,TRBV4-1,.,TGCGCCAGCAGCCAACGGGCAGGACGAGCAACTAATGAAAAACTGTTTTTT,CASSQRAGRATNEKLFF
13,.,TRBJ1-1,TRBV4-1,.,TGCGCCAGCAGCCAAGAGCGGGCAACTGAAGCTTTCTTT,CASSQERATEAFF
14,.,TRBJ1-2,TRBV4-3,TRBD1,TGCGCCAGCAGCCGGACAGGCGGTAACTATGGCTACACCTTC,CASSRTGGNYGYTF
15,.,TRBJ2-1,TRBV15,.,TGTGCCACCAGCGGCCTCAGTCCCGTTTCGGATGAGCAGTTCTTC,CATSGLSPVSDEQFF
16,.,TRBJ2-1,TRBV18,TRBD2,TGTGCCAGCTCACCACTCGGGACTAGCAGCTACAATGAGCAGTTCTTC,CASSPLGTSSYNEQFF
12,many,TRBJ1-5,TRBV12-3/TRBV12-4,.,TGTGCCAGCAGTTTAGTTGGTCAGCCCCAGCATTTT,CASSLVGQPQHF
12,few,TRBJ2-6,TRBV6-2/TRBV6-3,.,TGTGCCAGCAGTGTTATAGCCAACGTCCTGACTTTC,CASSVIANVLTF
16,.,TRBJ2-2,TRBV5-1,TRBD1,TGCGCCAGCAGCTCTGGGGGGACAGGACACACCGGGGAGCTGTTTTTT,CASSSGGTGHTGELFF
14,few,TRBJ2-2,TRBV20-1,TRBD1,TGCAGTGCTAGAGATTCAGGGGGCCCCGGGGAGCTGTTTTTT,CSARDSGGPGELFF
15,few,TRBJ2-1,TRBV4-3,TRBD2,TGCGCCAGCAGCCAAGAAGCGGGGGGCTACAATGAGCAGTTCTTC,CASSQEAGGYNEQFF
13,.,TRBJ1-2,TRBV11-2,.,TGTGCCAGCAGCCCGTTAGAGAACTATGGCTACACCTTC,CASSPLENYGYTF
15,.,TRBJ2-2,TRBV4-3,.,TGCGCCAGCAGCCAAGAGACTGTGAACACCGGGGAGCTGTTTTTT,CASSQETVNTGELFF